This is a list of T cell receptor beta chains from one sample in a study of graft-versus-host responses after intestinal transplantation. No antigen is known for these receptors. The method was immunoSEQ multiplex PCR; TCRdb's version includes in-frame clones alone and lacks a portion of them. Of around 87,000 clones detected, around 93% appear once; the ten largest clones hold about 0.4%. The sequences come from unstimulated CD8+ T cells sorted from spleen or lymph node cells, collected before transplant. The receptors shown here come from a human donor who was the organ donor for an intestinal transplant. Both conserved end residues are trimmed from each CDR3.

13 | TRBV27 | ASTASGTAGYGYT
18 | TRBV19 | ASSRDRAAVRAYSNQPQH
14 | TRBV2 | ASSDFLQGGGNEQF
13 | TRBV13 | ASSPPQGESYGYT
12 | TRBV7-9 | ASSLGQDSYEQY
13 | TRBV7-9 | ASSFGFGSPYEQY
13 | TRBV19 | ASRDRKEGGNTQY
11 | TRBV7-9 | ASMLITGGEAF
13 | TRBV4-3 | ASSQIRGGVTEAF
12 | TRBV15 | ATSSGGAVDTQY
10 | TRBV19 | ASTPGFQPQH
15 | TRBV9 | ASSSPGERGLTDTQY
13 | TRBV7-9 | ASSLYRDRGEKLF
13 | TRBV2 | ASSDNSLESYEQY
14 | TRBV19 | ASSSRDTLSSYEQY
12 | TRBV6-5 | ASRPTGFNYGYT
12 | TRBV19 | ASSGTGVFVEQF
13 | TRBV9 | ASSLSGGPSYEQY
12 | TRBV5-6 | ASSLILAGDEQF
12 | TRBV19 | ASSPMTGIYEQY
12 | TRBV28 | ASSFYRDRGAQY
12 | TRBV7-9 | ASSSGGVRQPQH
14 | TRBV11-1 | ASRPWTSGGQETQY
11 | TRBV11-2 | ASSLGFGESQF
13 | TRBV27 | ASSLSGDIKPEAF
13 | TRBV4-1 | ASSHSSGSPYEQY
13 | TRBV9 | ASSVSSLLAYGYT
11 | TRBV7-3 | ASSLLPHNEQF
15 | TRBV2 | ASSDPLGQTTNYGYT
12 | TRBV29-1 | SVGGQVNTGELF
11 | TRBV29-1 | SVVDRAGYEQY
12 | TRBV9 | ASSAQGTGNTIY
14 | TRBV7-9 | ASSLGTQGRLNEQF
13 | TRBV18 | ASSPRDRGVREQY
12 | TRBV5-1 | ATTPGGGTDTQY
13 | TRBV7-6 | ASSSYQGPSYEQY
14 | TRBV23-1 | ASSQQDMPSLNGYT
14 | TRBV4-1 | ASSLPGLAGDNEQF
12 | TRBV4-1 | ASSPETGGSPLH
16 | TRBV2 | ASSVWGREVAAKNIQY
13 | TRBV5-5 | ASRLGTGPGNTIY
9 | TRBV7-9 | ASSLGTEAF
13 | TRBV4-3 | ASSQEGGPNQPQH
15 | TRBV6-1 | ASSEGPARGASYEQY
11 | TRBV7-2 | ASSLGASYEQY
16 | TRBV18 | ASSFSGTSGGPDNEQF
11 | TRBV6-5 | ASSYSTGEGYT
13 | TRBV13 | ASSFVGGGTDTQY
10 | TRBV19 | ASSVTYNEQF
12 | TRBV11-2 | ASSYTWRGPEAF
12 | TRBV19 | ASSTRQGFDEQY
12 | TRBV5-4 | ASSSGTGPYEQY
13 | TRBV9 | ASSGPEGTTRVAF
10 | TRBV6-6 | ASSWDRETQY
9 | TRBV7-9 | ASRTGEKLF
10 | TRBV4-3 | ASREAGGKLF
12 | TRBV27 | ASSLQAGSYEQY
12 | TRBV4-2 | ASSQNRGRDEQF
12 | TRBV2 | ASNRGEGANVLT
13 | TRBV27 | ASSLSLGASQPQH